This T cell receptor (beta chain) was recorded in a study of Ad26.COV2.S vaccination and SARS-CoV-2 variants. Across the whole study: By the intramuscular route, Ad26.COV2.S was given once, or twice 56 days apart.

The data were produced by immunoSEQ multiplex PCR, yet TCRdb's version contains in-frame clones alone and is incomplete. The table includes about 350,000 clones, approximately 90% detected once. The treatment is: about 20 received Ad26.COV2.S at low or high dose, single or two shots; 5 received placebo; per-sample allocation not given. Repertoires come from day 63 after the first vaccine or placebo injection. At a Boston site, the person donating was an adult of 18-55 years. Trimming cost V 5 bases and J 3 bases; bases outside gene matches: 15. The CDR3 is made up of 18 amino acids. The germline CDR1 and CDR2 sequences are SGHTA and FQGNSA.

The source was peripheral blood, collected in a trial of Ad26.COV2.S vaccine versus placebo. The source of this sequence is a person between 18 and 59 years old who received the Ad26.COV2.S COVID-19 vaccine or a placebo. This chain joins TRBV7-2 and TRBJ1-3; 8 bases map to TRBD1. DNA of the CDR3: TGTGCCAGCAGCCCTAGGGCCCGGGGACAGGAGGTTGGAAACACCATATATTTT. Translated, it gives CASSPRARGQEVGNTIYF.